The 28 T cell receptor beta chains below were found in one sample sequenced in a study of blood T cell repertoires in COVID-19. Some clones are missing from TCRdb's copy, which holds only in-frame ones; the method was immunoSEQ multiplex PCR. The sample lists some 300,000 clones; over 85% were seen once. The sequenced sample was peripheral blood. The origin of the receptors is a woman aged 25 to 39 with COVID-19, enrolled during active disease.

The chain has TRBV4-3 and TRBJ1-4; 8 bases line up with TRBD1. In germline, CDR1 is LGHNA, CDR2 YSLEER. This CDR3 contains 16 residues. V was clipped by 5 bases and J by 8 bases; unmatched bases: 13. CDR3 coding DNA: TGCGCCAGCAGCTCATCTACCGGGACAGGCGGGGAAAAACTGTTTTTT. Amino acid sequence: CASSSSTGTGGEKLFF.

The V gene is TRBV5-4, the J gene TRBJ1-4; the D is unclear. The CDR3 sequence is 13 residues long. Per germline, CDR1 SGHNT and CDR2 YYREEE (reference sequence). Trimming removed 7 bases from V and 7 bases from J, with 14 bases in between. CDR3 in amino acids: CASSPGGGEKLFF. For the CDR3, the DNA is TGTGCCAGCTCCCCCGGAGGCGGTGAAAAACTGTTTTTT.

The gene calls are TRBV4-2 and TRBJ2-6; 10 nucleotides agree with TRBD1. V trimming: 2 bases; J trimming: 0 bases; junction bases outside the gene matches: 4. Germline assignment: CDR1 LGHNA and CDR2 YNFKEQ. The CDR3 covers 18 residues. CDR3 loop: CASSQWTGGLSGANVLTF. The CDR3 bases are TGTGCCAGCAGCCAATGGACAGGGGGGCTCTCTGGGGCCAACGTCCTGACTTTC.

The chain uses TRBV10-3 and TRBJ2-3, with 8 bases lining up with TRBD1. The CDR3 spans 15 residues. V shed 3 bases and J 8 bases; nucleotides not matched to a gene: 10. CDR1 is ENHRY and CDR2 is SYGVKD in the germline V gene. Here the CDR3 reads CAISENGQGPGTQYF. CDR3 DNA sequence: TGTGCCATCAGTGAAAACGGACAGGGTCCGGGTACGCAGTATTTT.

Concerning this clone: A junction end diverges from the germline sequence, so it may reflect a read error. The V and J genes are TRBV13 and TRBJ2-7, with 7 bases identical to TRBD1. This CDR3 has 17 residues. Germline assignment: CDR1 PRHDT and CDR2 FYEKMQ (reference sequence). The chain's CDR3 is CASSLGDRAGVAYEQYF. CDR3 nucleotides: TGTGCCAGCAGCCTAGGCGACAGGGCCGGCGTCGCCTACGAGCAGTACTTC. Supplemented by reference TRBV13 and TRBJ2-7, the full variable domain reads AAGVIQSPRHLIKEKRETATLKCYPIPRHDTVYWYQQGPGQDPQFLISFYEKMQSDKGSIPDRFSAQQFSDYHSELNMSSLELGDSALYFCASSLGDRAGVAYEQYFGPGTRLTVT.

This chain connects TRBV11-2 to TRBJ1-4; 7 nucleotides match TRBD1. From germline, CDR1 is SGHAT and CDR2 FQNNGV. With 3 bases clipped from V and 4 bases from J, the junction kept 5 bases outside the gene matches. The CDR3 runs to 15 residues. The CDR3 sequence: CASSFSGTVNEKLFF. The CDR3 bases are TGTGCCAGCAGCTTCTCCGGGACAGTTAATGAAAAACTGTTTTTT.

J is TRBJ1-5 and V is TRBV30; weak D call: TRBD1 (5 bases). The germline V gene has CDR1 GTSNPN and CDR2 SVGIG (reference sequence). Trimming removed 0 bases at V and 9 bases at J, with 9 bases between. This CDR3 region has 12 residues. The CDR3 nucleotides read TGTGCCTGGAGTGTAGGGGTCGGGCCCCAGCATTTT. This encodes CAWSVGVGPQHF.

This clone was counted a single time. This rearrangement joins TRBV5-8 to TRBJ1-2; maybe TRBD1 (5 bases). V was shortened by 4 bases and J by 1 base, with 11 bases between the two germline ends. Germline-derived CDR1 and CDR2 are SGHTS and YDEGEE. This CDR3 comprises 14 residues. This CDR3 reads CASSGGNRNYGYTF. The CDR3 nucleotides read TGTGCCAGCAGCGGGGGGAACCGTAACTATGGCTACACCTTC.

This chain joins TRBV6-1 and TRBJ2-3, with 9 bases that match TRBD1. From germline, CDR1 is MNHNS and CDR2 SASEGT. V trimming: 4 bases; J trimming: 4 bases; junction bases outside the gene matches: 9. The CDR3 sequence is 16 residues long. CDR3 coding DNA: TGTGCCAGCAGTGGATACAGGGGGCGCATTTCAGATACGCAGTATTTT. Encoded protein: CASSGYRGRISDTQYF.

This clone was seen a single time. V gene TRBV5-5 combines with J gene TRBJ2-5, with 7 bases fitting TRBD2. Germline assignment: CDR1 SGHKS and CDR2 YYEKEE (reference sequence). This CDR3 region has 15 residues. With 2 bases clipped from V and 4 bases from J, the junction kept 8 bases outside the gene matches. Here the CDR3 DNA reads TGTGCCAGCAGCTTCGGTAGCGGGTACTTAGAGACCCAGTACTTC. Amino acid sequence: CASSFGSGYLETQYF. Combining the CDR3 with reference TRBV5-5 and TRBJ2-5 gives the whole variable domain DAGVTQSPTHLIKTRGQQVTLRCSPISGHKSVSWYQQVLGQGPQFIFQYYEKEERGRGNFPDRFSARQFPNYSSELNVNALLLGDSALYLCASSFGSGYLETQYFGPGTRLLVL.

This clone was picked up a small number of times. The rearrangement links TRBV10-3 to TRBJ1-1; 9 nucleotides line up with TRBD1. The CDR3 sequence is 12 residues long. V gave up 8 bases and J gave up 8 bases; unmatched junction bases: 6. Germline V gene lookup returns CDR1 ENHRY and CDR2 SYGVKD. The CDR3 region has the DNA TGTGCCATCGGGACAGGGTTAGTAGAAGCTTTCTTT. It is translated as CAIGTGLVEAFF.

This chain links TRBV6-2 or TRBV6-3 with TRBJ1-1, with D perhaps matching TRBD1 (5 bases). This CDR3 is 12 amino acids long. Germline CDR1 MNHEY, CDR2 SVGEGT. Trimming left V 4 bases short and J 5 bases short, with 8 bases between. The CDR3 reads CASSSGGTEAFF. The CDR3 coding sequence is TGTGCCAGCAGTTCCGGGGGAACTGAAGCTTTCTTT.

The table lists this clone with a few counts. The chain recombines TRBV5-4 with TRBJ1-2, with 8 positions matching TRBD1. Trimming took 0 bases from V and 1 from J; bases not matched to a gene: 8. The CDR3 spans 17 residues. Germline V gene data show CDR1 as SGHNT and CDR2 as YYREEE (reference sequence). The CDR3 nucleotides are TGTGCCAGCAGCTTGGCCCTTAGGACAGGGCGTAACTATGGCTACACCTTC. This encodes CASSLALRTGRNYGYTF.

V and J are TRBV5-5 and TRBJ2-3; 7 bases line up with TRBD2. CDR1 is SGHKS and CDR2 is YYEKEE in the germline V gene (reference sequence). Trimming at V came to 5 bases and at J to 2 bases, leaving 11 bases not matched to a gene. The CDR3 has 16 residues. The CDR3 sequence: CASRILGGENTDTQYF. In nucleotides, the CDR3 is TGTGCCAGCAGAATCCTTGGGGGGGAAAACACAGATACGCAGTATTTT.

V is TRBV15 and J is TRBJ1-1; TRBD1 might be the D (6 bases). The CDR3 has 13 residues. CDR1 LNHNV and CDR2 YYDKDF come from the germline V gene (reference sequence). The ends were cut back, 3 bases at V and 7 bases at J, with 12 bases in the middle. CDR3 DNA sequence: TGTGCCACCAGCAGGACCGGGACACATGAAGCTTTCTTT. It is translated as CATSRTGTHEAFF.

This chain joins TRBV5-1 and TRBJ2-2; tentatively, D is TRBD1 (8 bases). CDR3 size: 16 residues. V dropped 3 bases and J dropped 5 bases, with 17 bases sitting between them. Germline V gene sequence: CDR1 SGHRS, CDR2 YFSETQ. Here the CDR3 reads CASSSRAQGGTGELFF. As DNA, the CDR3 is TGCGCCAGCAGCTCCAGGGCACAGGGGGGGACCGGGGAGCTGTTTTTT.

This clone occurred once. The chain couples TRBV6-1 to TRBJ1-5; possibly TRBD1 for D (6 bases). Trimming removed 1 base at V and 4 bases at J, with 8 bases between. Germline assignment: CDR1 MNHNS and CDR2 SASEGT. The CDR3 loop spans 14 amino acids. The CDR3 bases are TGTGCCAGCAGTGAAGGGACAGTAAATCAGCCCCAGCATTTT. Amino acid sequence: CASSEGTVNQPQHF.

This chain links TRBV5-1 with TRBJ2-3, with 7 nucleotides matching TRBD2. Germline values: CDR1 SGHRS, CDR2 YFSETQ. The trim removed 5 bases at V and 9 bases at J, leaving 9 bases unmatched. This CDR3 is 13 amino acids long. The CDR3 DNA reads as TGCGCCAGCAGTAATATATCCGGGGGGACGCAGTATTTT. Its protein product is CASSNISGGTQYF.

The chain links TRBV6-2 or TRBV6-3 to TRBJ2-3; D is unresolved. Trimming took 4 bases from V and 2 from J, leaving 7 bases between them. CDR1 and CDR2 (germline): MNHEY, SVGEGT. The CDR3 has 13 amino acids. DNA of the CDR3: TGTGCCAGCAGTTCCTTTAACACAGATACGCAGTATTTT. Amino acids: CASSSFNTDTQYF.

This chain uses TRBV19 with TRBJ1-2; 9 bases are shared with TRBD1. CDR3 length: 16 residues. Germline CDR1 is LNHDA and CDR2 is SQIVND (reference sequence). The J segment lost 9 bases and the V segment lost 6 bases, leaving 17 bases of the junction unmatched. CDR3 bases: TGTGCCAGTAGCCAACCTGGACAGGGGCCTATGTTAAGCTACACCTTC. Translating gives CASSQPGQGPMLSYTF.

As to this clone: Because it lacks the conserved phenylalanine or tryptophan at the end, this CDR3 is likely a read error. The chain employs TRBV18 and TRBJ1-2; 8 nucleotides align to TRBD1. Germline CDR1 reads KGHSH; CDR2 reads LQKENI. The junction had 7 bases not matched to a gene; V was cut back by 4 bases and J by 6 bases. The CDR3 is 14 amino acids. CDR3 nucleotide sequence: TGTGCCAGCTCACGAACGACAGGGGAGGATGGCTACACCTCC. This translates into CASSRTTGEDGYTS.

The chain employs TRBV20-1 and TRBJ1-2, with unresolved D. Trimming pared 2 bases from V and 4 bases from J, leaving 5 bases between. The germline CDR1 and CDR2 sequences are DFQATT and SNEGSKA (reference sequence). The CDR3 sequence is 11 residues long. In DNA form, the CDR3 reads TGCAGTGCTAGATCCCTCTATGGCTACACCTTC. It codes for CSARSLYGYTF.

In DNA, the CDR3 is TGTGCCAGCAGCTTAGCGGGGGGGCGCACAGATACGCAGTATTTT. It codes for CASSLAGGRTDTQYF. V and J are TRBV7-3 and TRBJ2-3; TRBD2 matches at 9 bases. With V trimmed by 2 bases and J by 1 base, 1 base remained unmatched. There are 15 residues in the CDR3. CDR1 is SGHTA and CDR2 is FQGTGA in the germline V gene.

The chain couples TRBV6-1 to TRBJ1-2, with no clear D. Trimming took off 4 bases at V and 0 bases at J, with 18 bases between the two ends. In germline, CDR1 is MNHNS, CDR2 SASEGT. This CDR3 comprises 17 residues. The CDR3 loop reads CASSGFVGVSPNYGYTF. DNA of the CDR3: TGTGCCAGCAGTGGGTTTGTCGGAGTGTCTCCTAACTATGGCTACACCTTC.

The V gene is TRBV13, the J gene TRBJ2-3, with TRBD2 matching 12 bases. The CDR3 is 15 amino acids. The ends lost 0 bases at V and 8 bases at J; junction bases unmatched: 3. The germline CDR1 and CDR2 sequences are PRHDT and FYEKMQ (reference sequence). The CDR3 spells CASSLGLAGGLTQYF. CDR3 in DNA: TGTGCCAGCAGCTTAGGACTAGCGGGGGGCCTTACGCAGTATTTT.

The chain couples TRBV6-2 or TRBV6-3 to TRBJ2-7; D gene uncertain. The CDR3 contains 12 residues. The germline V gene encodes CDR1 MNHEY and CDR2 SVGEGT. Trimming pared 0 bases from V and 7 bases from J, leaving 7 bases between. CDR3 coding DNA: TGTGCCAGCAGTTACTCCTACCGAGAGCAGTACTTC. Its protein product is CASSYSYREQYF.

The J gene is TRBJ1-2, the V gene TRBV2; 7 positions agree with TRBD1. Unmatched junction bases numbered 8, after V lost 1 base and J lost 3 bases. The germline CDR1 and CDR2 sequences are SNHLY and FYNNEI. The CDR3 consists of 16 residues. The CDR3 loop is CASSEDPTGDYYGYTF. CDR3 nucleotides: TGTGCCAGCAGTGAAGATCCCACAGGGGATTACTATGGCTACACCTTC.

This sequence joins TRBV5-1 and TRBJ1-3, with 7 nucleotides matching TRBD1. The CDR3 extends over 15 amino acids. Unmatched junction bases numbered 8, after V lost 4 bases and J lost 4 bases. CDR1 is SGHRS, CDR2 YFSETQ, per germline. CDR3 sequence: CASSATTGVGNTIYF. The DNA for the CDR3 is TGCGCCAGCAGCGCAACTACAGGGGTCGGAAACACCATATATTTT.